This T cell receptor beta chain was recovered during a study of blood T cell repertoires in COVID-19. Looking at the study overall: Whether acute or convalescent, the COVID-19 samples came from the United States, Italy and Spain. PBMCs, B-cell-depleted T cells, or T cells were the source of the cDNA or gDNA that made up the material.

In this sample, this clone turned up once. J gave up 1 base and V 4 bases, and 5 bases lay outside the gene matches. The CDR3 extends over 16 amino acids. CDR1 and CDR2 (germline): SGHKS, YYEKEE (reference sequence). Clones were sequenced by immunoSEQ multiplex PCR, and TCRdb holds only the in-frame ones, with some missing. The sample contains about 200,000 clones, about 90% of which appear only once. The V and J genes are TRBV5-5 and TRBJ2-2, with 9 bases matching TRBD2. The source of this sequence is a man between 18 and 29 years old with active or convalescent COVID-19. Sequencing was carried out using peripheral blood. CDR3 protein: CASSLSGGVNTGELFF. CDR3 coding DNA: TGTGCCAGCAGCCTTAGCGGGGGTGTGAACACCGGGGAGCTGTTTTTT.